This TCR beta chain was profiled in a study of human T cells and chemical hapten exposure (dated by TCRdb to the early 2020s). As for the study more broadly: For sensitization, 2% DPC in acetone was applied to an approximately 2 cm by approximately 2 cm area of upper inner arm skin. Peripheral blood TCR repertoire changes were tracked in vivo in alopecia patients during primary and secondary sensitization to the hapten diphenylcyclopropenone (DPC). Alopecia areata with under or over 50% scalp involvement, alopecia totalis and alopecia universalis were represented in the patient cohort, which was mostly female. Libraries were combined into a pool for sequencing, and differences in TCR yield between samples came mainly from small differences in library volumes within the pool. Blood for TCR sequencing was provided by twenty-nine alopecia patients at one to four time points (pre-sensitization, 2, 6 and 24 weeks). Patch testing was done on the upper back using Finn chambers containing 0.01% DPC, and results were scored after 6 days according to International Contact Dermatitis Research Group standards. Throughout the study period of approximately 23 weeks, patients also received therapeutic DPC doses to the scalp every week. Patient blood was sampled pre-sensitization (week 0) and at 2, 6 and about 24 weeks after DPC sensitization. Summary of the overall study and its limitations: Repeated subsampling changed both the strength of the expansion versus patch-test correlation and the threshold at which the correlation became significant. Significantly more large CDR3 similarity clusters were formed by expanded TCRs than by pre-sensitization or healthy control sets, consistent with antigen-driven responses. All patients had alopecia, a presumed autoimmune disease, so their immune response might differ from that of healthy individuals. Patch test score was positively correlated with the number of PT1 expanded TCRs, with significance at thresholds 8, 16 and 32 but not at 4. No change with DPC sensitization was found in the number of TCRs above 1 in 1000 frequency, and no evidence of global repertoire structure alterations was found.

This clonotype was picked up many times. Its binding antigen is unknown. Base qualities are missing; no much larger clone stands one base away. The library was generated by RACE. Sequencing took place on a NextSeq 500. During library preparation, unique molecular identifiers were attached to individual cDNA molecules so that TCRs could be counted in a quantitative, reproducible way. From each blood RNA sample, both TCR alpha and TCR beta chains were sequenced. The published analysis was carried out like this. Samples had a median of roughly 100,000 TCRs, with a range from roughly 20,000 to 690,600. V, J and CDR3 annotation of the TCR reads was performed with the Decombinator software suite. To make PS versus PT1 abundance plots, every sample was subsampled to the same number of TCRs (28,000). TCRs were defined as expanded if absent before sensitization and observed at least eight times at the 2-week time point. TCRdb itself trimmed the public reads at Q25 with fastp, ran MiXCR and retained productive beta chains. Every CDR3 protein is listed once, alongside the most common genes and DNA of its rows. These V and J calls originate from TCRdb's pipeline instead of the authors' own analysis. The sample table holds some 74,000 distinct CDR3 sequences, of which 14% were seen once. The leading ten clones occupy roughly 4.9% of the sample.

What this sample's time point label stands for: pre-sensitization, week 0. Explained via the paper, the treatment or condition label denotes: therapeutic diphenylcyclopropenone sensitization with weekly scalp DPC. At every patch-test visit, the blood draw took place before the patch test was put on. To be eligible, patients had to be aged 18 to 70, diagnosed with alopecia and judged suitable for DPC therapy, while pregnant patients were excluded. Total RNA was extracted from unfractionated whole blood that had been collected in Tempus Blood RNA tubes. Trimming leaves V shorter by 3 bases and J shorter by 2 bases, with the junction holding 10 bases beyond the gene matches. Its CDR3 holds 16 amino acids, cysteine through phenylalanine. Just CDR3 DNA is preserved here, 48 bases in frame from base 1. In the germline V gene, CDR1 corresponds to KGHSH and CDR2 to LQKENI.

The chain uses TRBV18 and TRBJ2-7, and 7 junctional nucleotides match TRBD1. This TCR derives from a woman aged 45-60 years with alopecia areata. Some clones in this sample may be carry-over from other donors' samples. Material: whole blood, obtained in connection with sensitization to the hapten diphenylcyclopropenone (DPC). The CDR3 protein: CASSPSLDRFTYEQYF. The DNA sequence is TGTGCCAGCTCACCCTCTCTGGACAGGTTCACCTACGAGCAGTACTTC.